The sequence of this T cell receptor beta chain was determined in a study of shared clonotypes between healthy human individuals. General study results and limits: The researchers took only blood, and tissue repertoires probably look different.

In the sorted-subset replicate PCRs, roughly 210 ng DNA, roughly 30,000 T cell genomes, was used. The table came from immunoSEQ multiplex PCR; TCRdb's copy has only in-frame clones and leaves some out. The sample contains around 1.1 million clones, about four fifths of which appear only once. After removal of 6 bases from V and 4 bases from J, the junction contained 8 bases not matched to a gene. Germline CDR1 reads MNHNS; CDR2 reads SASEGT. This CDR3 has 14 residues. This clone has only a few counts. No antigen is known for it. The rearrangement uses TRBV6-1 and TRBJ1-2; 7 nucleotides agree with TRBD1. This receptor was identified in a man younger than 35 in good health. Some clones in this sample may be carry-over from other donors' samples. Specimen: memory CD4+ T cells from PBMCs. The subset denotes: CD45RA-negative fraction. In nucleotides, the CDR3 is TGTGCCAGCAGCCACGGTGGACAGGCCTATGGCTACACCTTC. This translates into CASSHGGQAYGYTF.